This TCR beta chain was captured in a study of monozygotic twins with inflammatory bowel disease. Donors each gave around 2.6 ml of blood. Study observations and caveats: Resolution of different T cell subtypes was not achieved. IBD patients carried less diverse TCRbeta repertoires (inverse Simpson) than healthy co-twins.

TCRalpha and TCRbeta cDNA went through two nested PCRs of around 15 and 10 cycles. From its re-call of the 5' RACE reads, TCRdb lists each CDR3 protein once, without DNA. The sample features 110,000 or so distinct CDR3 sequences, with around 12% in its top ten. A word on this clonotype: Its antigen is as yet unknown.

The TCR was taken from a human donor with ulcerative colitis or Crohn's disease, or a healthy co-twin of an affected twin (not recorded which). Sequencing input: blood.

CDR3 sequence: CASSADSLSSGNTIYF. The gene calls are TRBV5-1 and TRBJ1-3. The CDR3 consists of 16 residues. Germline CDR1 SGHRS, CDR2 YFSETQ.